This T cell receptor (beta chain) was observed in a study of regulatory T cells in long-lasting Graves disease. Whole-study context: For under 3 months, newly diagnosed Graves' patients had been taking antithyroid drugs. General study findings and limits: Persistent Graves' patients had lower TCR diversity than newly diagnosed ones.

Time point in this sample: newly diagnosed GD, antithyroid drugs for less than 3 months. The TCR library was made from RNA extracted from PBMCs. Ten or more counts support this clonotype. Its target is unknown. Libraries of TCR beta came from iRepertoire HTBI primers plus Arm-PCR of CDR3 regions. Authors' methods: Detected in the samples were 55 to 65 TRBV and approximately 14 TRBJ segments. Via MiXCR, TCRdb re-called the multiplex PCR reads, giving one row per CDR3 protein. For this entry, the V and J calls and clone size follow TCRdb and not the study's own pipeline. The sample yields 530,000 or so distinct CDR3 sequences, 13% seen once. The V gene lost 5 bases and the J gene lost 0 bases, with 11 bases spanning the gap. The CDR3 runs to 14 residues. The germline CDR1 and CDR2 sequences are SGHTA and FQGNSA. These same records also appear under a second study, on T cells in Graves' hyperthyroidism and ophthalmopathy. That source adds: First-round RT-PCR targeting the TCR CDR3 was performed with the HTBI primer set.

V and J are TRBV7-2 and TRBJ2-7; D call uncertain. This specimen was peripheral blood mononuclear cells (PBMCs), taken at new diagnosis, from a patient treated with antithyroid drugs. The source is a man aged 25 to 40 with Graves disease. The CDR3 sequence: CASSPRRNSYEQYF. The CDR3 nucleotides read TGTGCCAGCAGCCCTAGAAGAAACTCCTACGAGCAGTACTTC.